What follows describes a single T cell receptor (beta chain). Its antigen remains unidentified. The data derive from a study of T-cell memory formation after mild COVID-19. The CDR3 is 11 residues long. The V end was cut by 3 bases, the J end by 8 bases, with 7 bases between. Germline loops: CDR1 LNHDA, CDR2 SQIVND (reference sequence). Overall study results and limits: While clones contracting from day 15 to 85 were balanced between CD4 and CD8, later expanders leaned CD4+. Contracting CD4+ clones lay largely in CM and EM, with CD8+ ones residing in EMRA.

5'RACE primed from the constant segment yielded TCR alpha and TCR beta cDNA libraries bearing sample barcodes and UMIs. Using its own MiXCR run on the 5' RACE reads, TCRdb lists one record per CDR3 protein. The profile shows roughly 600,000 distinct CDR3 sequences, around 17% of them singletons. The rearrangement links TRBV19 to TRBJ1-1; the D is unclear. The sample consisted of PBMCs or a T cell subset sorted from them (not recorded which). This sequence was found in an adult woman who had mild COVID-19 (a few samples of this study predate the infection). Cell type and time point are not known. The CDR3 region is CASSIRVEAFF. The CDR3 coding sequence is TGTGCCAGTAGTATTCGAGTGGAAGCTTTCTTT. The variable domain in full, with the rest retrieved from reference TRBV19 and TRBJ1-1, is DGGITQSPKYLFRKEGQNVTLSCEQNLNHDAMYWYRQDPGQGLRLIYYSQIVNDFQKGDIAEGYSVSREKKESFPLTVTSAQKNPTAFYLCASSIRVEAFFGQGTRLTVV.